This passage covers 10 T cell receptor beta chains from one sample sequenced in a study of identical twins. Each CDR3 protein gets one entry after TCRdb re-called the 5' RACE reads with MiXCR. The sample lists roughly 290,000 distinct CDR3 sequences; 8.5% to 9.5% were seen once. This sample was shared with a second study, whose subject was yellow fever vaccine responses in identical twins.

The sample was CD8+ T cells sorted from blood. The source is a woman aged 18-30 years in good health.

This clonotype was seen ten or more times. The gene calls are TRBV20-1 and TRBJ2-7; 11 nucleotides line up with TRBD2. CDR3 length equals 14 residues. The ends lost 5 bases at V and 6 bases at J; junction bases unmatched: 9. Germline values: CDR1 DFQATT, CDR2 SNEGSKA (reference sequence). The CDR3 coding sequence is TGCAGTGCTGATAGCGGGGGGGCGTTACGCGAGCAGTACTTC. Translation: CSADSGGALREQYF.

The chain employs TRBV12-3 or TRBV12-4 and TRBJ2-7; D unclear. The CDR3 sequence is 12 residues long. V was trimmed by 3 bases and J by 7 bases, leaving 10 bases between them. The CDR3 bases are TGTGCCAGCAGTTTGAATAGGCTGGAGCAGTACTTC. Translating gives CASSLNRLEQYF.

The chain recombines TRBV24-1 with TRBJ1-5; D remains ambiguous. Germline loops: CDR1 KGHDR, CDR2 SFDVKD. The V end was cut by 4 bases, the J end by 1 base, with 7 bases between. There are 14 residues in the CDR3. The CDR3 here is CATSDRRSNQPQHF. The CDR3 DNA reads TGTGCCACCAGTGACAGAAGAAGCAATCAGCCCCAGCATTTT.

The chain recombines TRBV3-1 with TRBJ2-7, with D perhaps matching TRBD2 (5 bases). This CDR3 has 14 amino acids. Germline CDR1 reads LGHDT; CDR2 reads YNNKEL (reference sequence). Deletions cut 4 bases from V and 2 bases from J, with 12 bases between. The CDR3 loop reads CASSPLLEAYEQYF. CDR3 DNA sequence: TGTGCCAGCAGCCCCCTTCTGGAGGCCTACGAGCAGTACTTC.

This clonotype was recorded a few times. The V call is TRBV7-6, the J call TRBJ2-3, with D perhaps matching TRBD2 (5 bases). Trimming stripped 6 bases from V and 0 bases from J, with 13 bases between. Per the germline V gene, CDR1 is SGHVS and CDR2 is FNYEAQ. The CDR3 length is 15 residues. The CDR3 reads CASRSDYSSTDTQYF. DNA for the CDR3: TGTGCCAGCAGATCAGACTACTCTAGCACAGATACGCAGTATTTT.

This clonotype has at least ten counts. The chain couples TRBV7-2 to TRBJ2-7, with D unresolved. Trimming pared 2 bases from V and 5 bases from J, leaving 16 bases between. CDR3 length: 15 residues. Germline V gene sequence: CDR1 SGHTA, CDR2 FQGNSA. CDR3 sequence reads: CASSLRGAWADEQYF. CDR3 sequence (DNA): TGTGCCAGCAGCTTAAGAGGTGCGTGGGCCGACGAGCAGTACTTC. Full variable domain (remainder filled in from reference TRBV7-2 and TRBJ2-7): GAGVSQSPSNKVTEKGKDVELRCDPISGHTALYWYRQSLGQGLEFLIYFQGNSAPDKSGLPSDRFSAERTGGSVSTLTIQRTQQEDSAVYLCASSLRGAWADEQYFGPGTRLTVT.

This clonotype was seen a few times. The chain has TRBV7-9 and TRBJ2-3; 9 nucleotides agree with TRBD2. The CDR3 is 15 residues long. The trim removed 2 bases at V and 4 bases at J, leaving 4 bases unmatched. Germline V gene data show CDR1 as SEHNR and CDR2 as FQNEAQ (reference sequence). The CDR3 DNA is TGTGCCAGCAGCTTACTAGCGGGGAACGCAGATACGCAGTATTTT. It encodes CASSLLAGNADTQYF.

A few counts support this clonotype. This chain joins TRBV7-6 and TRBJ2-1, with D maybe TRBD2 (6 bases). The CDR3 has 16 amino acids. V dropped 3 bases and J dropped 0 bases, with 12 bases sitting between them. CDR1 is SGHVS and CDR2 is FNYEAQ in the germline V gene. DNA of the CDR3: TGTGCCAGCAGCTTGGATGCGGGACGCTCCTACAATGAGCAGTTCTTC. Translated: CASSLDAGRSYNEQFF. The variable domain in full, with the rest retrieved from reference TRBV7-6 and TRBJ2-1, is GAGVSQSPRYKVTKRGQDVALRCDPISGHVSLYWYRQALGQGPEFLTYFNYEAQQDKSGLPNDRFSAERPEGSISTLTIQRTEQRDSAMYRCASSLDAGRSYNEQFFGPGTRLTVL.

The CDR3 loop reads CASSLAPGTDYEQYF. The CDR3 bases are TGTGCCAGCAGCTTAGCCCCCGGGACAGACTACGAGCAGTACTTC. The V call is TRBV11-2, the J call TRBJ2-7; 7 bases line up with TRBD1. The length of the CDR3 is 15 residues. V was pared by 1 base and J by 3 bases, with 6 bases of the junction left unmatched. Germline CDR1 SGHAT, CDR2 FQNNGV.

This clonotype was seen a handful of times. CDR3 nucleotides: TGTGCCAGCAGTTTCAGGGTACCCCTCGACTATGGCTACACCTTC. Translating gives CASSFRVPLDYGYTF. This rearrangement joins TRBV12-3 or TRBV12-4 to TRBJ1-2; D is perhaps TRBD1 (5 bases). This CDR3 is built from 15 residues. Trimming pared 3 bases from V and 3 bases from J, leaving 14 bases between.